This TCR beta chain was sequenced during a study of beta chain features in type 1 diabetes. CDR1 is SGHDT, CDR2 YYEEEE, per germline. This CDR3 is built from 12 residues. V was cut by 0 bases and J by 13 bases, with 10 bases left in between. Expressed TCRB transcripts got sequenced, as all isolated RNA was reverse transcribed. Only in-frame clones appear in the TCRdb table, and some are missing; sequencing was by immunoSEQ multiplex PCR. The table shows just over 600,000 clones, with roughly a sixth occurring only once. Overall study findings and caveats: cDNA-based sequencing might over-represent cells highly expressing TCR. Researchers caution that PCR might favor shorter templates, equally among patients and controls. In all four CD4+ subsets, TCRB CDR3 length was significantly, moderately reduced in type 1 diabetes.

This clone was seen just once. Antigen: not known. The receptor was isolated from a man younger than 35 in good health. Sequenced sample: naive CD4+ T cells from blood. The chain couples TRBV5-6 to TRBJ2-2; possibly TRBD2 for D (5 bases). As DNA, the CDR3 is TGTGCCAGCAGCTTGGTCGGAGGTCGGCTGTTTTTT. It is translated as CASSLVGGRLFF.